The 10 T cell receptor beta chains given below trace back to one sample, sequenced in a study of early T cells in non-severe SARS-CoV-2 infection. One entry per CDR3 protein, called by TCRdb with MiXCR from the 5' RACE reads. The sample records tens of thousands of distinct CDR3 sequences, roughly 11% being singletons. Material: whole blood. These receptors all come from an adult who was a healthcare worker with PCR-confirmed SARS-CoV-2 infection or an uninfected control (not recorded which).

This clonotype was counted at least ten times. J is TRBJ2-1 and V is TRBV10-3; 9 bases line up with TRBD2. Germline V gene sequence: CDR1 ENHRY, CDR2 SYGVKD. Germline trimming cut 4 bases from V and 3 bases from J; bases unmatched to any gene: 7. The CDR3 has 16 residues. CDR3 bases: TGTGCCATCAGTGGGCCTAGCGGGACATTCTACAATGAGCAGTTCTTC. Amino acid sequence: CAISGPSGTFYNEQFF.

At least ten counts were recorded for this clonotype. The J gene is TRBJ1-1, the V gene TRBV5-1, with D maybe TRBD1 (5 bases). Germline V gives CDR1 SGHRS, CDR2 YFSETQ. This CDR3 has 14 amino acids. Trimming cost V 3 bases and J 1 base, with 10 bases left between them. The CDR3 here is CASSWSGKNTEAFF. Written as DNA, the CDR3 is TGCGCCAGCAGCTGGTCAGGGAAGAACACTGAAGCTTTCTTT.

This clonotype was observed once. This chain connects TRBV28 to TRBJ2-5, with TRBD2 matching over 9 bases. Germline values: CDR1 MDHEN, CDR2 SYDVKM. The CDR3 has 16 amino acids. With V trimmed by 6 bases and J by 13 bases, 21 bases remained unmatched. Here the CDR3 DNA reads TGTGCCAGCAGCCTAACTGTCTCTCGCGGGAGGGCCTATCCGTACTTC. It yields the protein CASSLTVSRGRAYPYF.

This clonotype was seen at least ten times. The chain has TRBV4-3 and TRBJ1-6, with D maybe TRBD1 (5 bases). V lost 4 bases to trimming and J lost 7 bases, with 11 bases between them. The CDR3 loop spans 14 amino acids. Germline CDR1 LGHNA, CDR2 YSLEER. The CDR3 coding sequence is TGCGCCAGCAGCCCCGGGACGGGGAATTCACCCCTCCACTTT. Amino acid sequence: CASSPGTGNSPLHF.

There are a few counts of this clonotype. V and J are TRBV6-5 and TRBJ2-1, with D possibly being TRBD2 (6 bases). The germline V and J ends were trimmed by 8 bases and 6 bases, with 17 bases remaining between them. The germline V gene has CDR1 MNHEY and CDR2 SVGAGI. The CDR3 runs 14 residues. The CDR3 coding sequence is TGTGCCAGCGCCCGGGACTGGAGCTCCAATGAGCAGTTCTTC. Encoded protein: CASARDWSSNEQFF.

A few counts support this clonotype. The chain combines TRBV28 with TRBJ2-1; D may correspond to TRBD1 or TRBD2 (5 bases each). The CDR3 consists of 14 residues. V was shortened by 7 bases and J by 7 bases, with 17 bases between the two germline ends. The germline V gene has CDR1 MDHEN and CDR2 SYDVKM. The DNA for the CDR3 is TGTGCCAGCACCTCTCCGGGACGTCGGAATGAGCAGTTCTTC. Its protein is CASTSPGRRNEQFF.

This clonotype has only a few counts. V is TRBV28 and J is TRBJ1-6; D perhaps matches TRBD1 (5 bases). This CDR3 has 14 residues. Germline V gives CDR1 MDHEN, CDR2 SYDVKM. V was trimmed by 6 bases and J by 7 bases, leaving 13 bases between them. CDR3: CASRLGGLNSPLHF. The CDR3 nucleotides are TGTGCCAGCAGATTGGGGGGACTAAATTCACCCCTCCACTTT.

This clonotype was seen only a few times. The chain joins TRBV5-1 to TRBJ2-1; 9 bases match TRBD1. The junction had 9 bases not matched to a gene; V was cut back by 4 bases and J by 7 bases. Germline V gene sequence: CDR1 SGHRS, CDR2 YFSETQ. This CDR3 is 15 amino acids long. CDR3 sequence reads: CASSPGTGPLNEQFF. The CDR3 nucleotides are TGCGCCAGCAGCCCCGGGACAGGGCCATTGAATGAGCAGTTCTTC. Supplemented by reference TRBV5-1 and TRBJ2-1, the full variable domain reads KAGVTQTPRYLIKTRGQQVTLSCSPISGHRSVSWYQQTPGQGLQFLFEYFSETQRNKGNFPGRFSGRQFSNSRSEMNVSTLELGDSALYLCASSPGTGPLNEQFFGPGTRLTVL.

The chain links TRBV7-2 to TRBJ2-1, with D possibly TRBD2 on 5 matching bases. The germline gives CDR1 SGHTA, CDR2 FQGNSA. The V gene lost 7 bases and the J gene lost 6 bases, with 10 bases spanning the gap. This CDR3 has 12 amino acids. CDR3: CASTRGGNEQFF. In DNA form, the CDR3 reads TGTGCCAGCACCCGAGGAGGCAATGAGCAGTTCTTC.

In this sample, this clonotype turned up many times. This chain uses TRBV2 with TRBJ2-7; D gene uncertain. V shed 4 bases and J shed 5 bases, with 12 bases lying between them. This CDR3 is built from 13 residues. Germline V gene sequence: CDR1 SNHLY, CDR2 FYNNEI. CDR3 loop: CASSAWAGHEQYF. DNA for the CDR3: TGTGCCAGCAGTGCATGGGCTGGCCACGAGCAGTACTTC. Complete variable domain (other parts from reference TRBV2 and TRBJ2-7): EPEVTQTPSHQVTQMGQEVILRCVPISNHLYFYWYRQILGQKVEFLVSFYNNEISEKSEIFDDQFSVERPDGSNFTLKIRSTKLEDSAMYFCASSAWAGHEQYFGPGTRLTVT.